These 8 T cell receptor beta chains were sequenced from one sample in a study of blood T cell repertoires in COVID-19 (dated by TCRdb to 2020 to 2022). Libraries came from the immunoSEQ multiplex PCR assay. TCRdb took this table from immuneACCESS and kept in-frame rearrangements with V and J called. Such tables lack part of the clones; where checked against another copy, unresolved V genes explain under half of the gap, and the rest is unexplained. This sample holds about 86,000 clones; approximately 88% were observed only once. The ten largest clones add up to 30% to 35% of the sample. Source material: peripheral blood. The receptors shown here come from an elderly woman with active or convalescent COVID-19.

The chain has TRBV10-3 and TRBJ1-3; D is unresolved. The V gene lost 3 bases and the J gene lost 7 bases, with 10 bases spanning the gap. Germline CDR1 ENHRY, CDR2 SYGVKD. The CDR3 loop spans 13 amino acids. The CDR3 spells CAISDTKRNTIYF. CDR3 sequence (DNA): TGTGCCATCAGTGACACTAAGCGGAACACCATATATTTT.

This sequence joins TRBV9 and TRBJ2-1, with 13 bases identical to TRBD2. The germline gives CDR1 SGDLS, CDR2 YYNGEE. Trimming removed 0 bases from V and 7 bases from J; junction bases left unmatched: 7. The CDR3 extends over 17 amino acids. The CDR3 nucleotides read TGTGCCAGCAGCGTAGAAGTCACTAGCGGGGGGGGAAATGAGCAGTTCTTC. Residues: CASSVEVTSGGGNEQFF.

V gene TRBV19 combines with J gene TRBJ2-5; 7 nucleotides align to TRBD2. With V trimmed by 5 bases and J by 1 base, 7 bases remained unmatched. The CDR3 length is 15 residues. CDR1 and CDR2 (germline): LNHDA, SQIVND (reference sequence). The CDR3: CASSALAGGQETQYF. In DNA form, the CDR3 reads TGTGCCAGTAGTGCATTAGCGGGTGGCCAAGAGACCCAGTACTTC. The entire variable domain, with the rest obtained from reference TRBV19 and TRBJ2-5, is as follows: DGGITQSPKYLFRKEGQNVTLSCEQNLNHDAMYWYRQDPGQGLRLIYYSQIVNDFQKGDIAEGYSVSREKKESFPLTVTSAQKNPTAFYLCASSALAGGQETQYFGPGTRLLVL.

CDR3 amino acids: CASTRRTSNYGYTF. The CDR3 DNA sequence: TGTGCCTCGACACGCCGTACCTCTAACTATGGCTACACCTTC. This chain joins TRBV30 and TRBJ1-2; D uncertain. Trimming stripped 7 bases from V and 0 bases from J, with 15 bases between. Germline CDR1 and CDR2: GTSNPN and SVGIG (reference sequence). The CDR3 runs 14 residues.

This chain links TRBV11-3 with TRBJ2-3; TRBD2 matches 9 bases. Germline lookup yields CDR1 SGHNT and CDR2 YENEEA. This CDR3 has 16 residues. V shed 5 bases, J shed 6 bases, and the junction held 12 bases outside the gene matches. The CDR3 region is CASSPSGGGAWDTQYF. The CDR3 DNA reads TGTGCCAGCAGCCCCTCTGGCGGGGGGGCGTGGGATACGCAGTATTTT.

This rearrangement joins TRBV28 to TRBJ2-1, with TRBD1 identical over 8 bases. Trimming took 3 bases from V and 7 from J; bases not matched to a gene: 5. The CDR3 contains 14 residues. Germline V gene sequence: CDR1 MDHEN, CDR2 SYDVKM. CDR3 in amino acids: CASSFRRGRNEQFF. The CDR3 region has the DNA TGTGCCAGCAGTTTCCGCAGGGGGCGGAATGAGCAGTTCTTC.

The chain couples TRBV19 to TRBJ1-2; D gene ambiguous. CDR1 LNHDA and CDR2 SQIVND come from the germline V gene (reference sequence). V dropped 9 bases and J dropped 5 bases, with 13 bases sitting between them. This CDR3 comprises 12 residues. CDR3 in DNA: TGTGCCAGCAGGCTTGGCTTTTATGGCTACACCTTC. Its translation: CASRLGFYGYTF.

This rearrangement joins TRBV28 to TRBJ1-1, with TRBD1 identical over 8 bases. With 6 bases clipped from V and 4 bases from J, the junction kept 7 bases outside the gene matches. The CDR3 is made up of 14 amino acids. Germline V gives CDR1 MDHEN, CDR2 SYDVKM. The CDR3 loop is CASSPGGRGTEAFF. The CDR3 DNA is TGTGCCAGCAGCCCAGGGGGCCGTGGCACTGAAGCTTTCTTT.